This entry is about one T cell receptor (beta chain). Clones were read by immunoSEQ multiplex PCR, and TCRdb kept only the in-frame ones, dropping some. The profile shows approximately 49,000 clones, 90% of them singletons. V lost 1 base to trimming and J lost 14 bases, with 16 bases between them. The CDR3 is 14 amino acids. Looked up from germline, CDR1 is SGHDT and CDR2 is YYEEEE. This entry belongs to a study of T cell changes during pregnancy in multiple sclerosis. The V call is TRBV5-6, the J call TRBJ1-6; D remains unclear. This clonotype originated in a female donor in good health, enrolled as a control in a pregnancy study. Sequenced material: peripheral blood, taken after pregnancy. The CDR3: CASSLRAQSEALHF. CDR3 nucleotide sequence: TGTGCCAGCAGCTTGAGGGCCCAGTCGGAGGCCCTCCACTTT.